Listed below are T cell receptor beta chains from one sample, sequenced in a study of cytomegalovirus exposure and HLA in healthy donors. Generated by immunoSEQ multiplex PCR, the TCRdb table keeps only in-frame clones and is missing some. Of some 73,000 clones in the sample, 70% to 90% are singletons; the top ten hold 3% to 4%. Input material: PBMCs. The source of these receptors is a woman aged 18-29 years in good health and CMV-seropositive. Both conserved end residues are part of each CDR3. The D gene is left open where the match is weak. Clone size, where shown, is once, few, many, or a class for clones that have expanded.

CDR3	DNA	V	J	size	D
CASSILDRERYGYTF	TGTGCCAGTAGTATCCTAGACAGGGAACGCTATGGCTACACCTTC	TRBV19	TRBJ1-2	once	TRBD1
CASRGTSGPYGQYF	TGCGCCAGCAGGGGGACTAGCGGACCATACGGGCAGTACTTC	TRBV10-2	TRBJ2-7	NA	TRBD2
CASSLDSMNTEAFF	TGCGCCAGCAGCTTGGACAGCATGAACACTGAAGCTTTCTTT	TRBV5-1	TRBJ1-1	NA	NA
CASSMVDTGELFF	TGTGCCAGTAGTATGGTAGACACCGGGGAGCTGTTTTTT	TRBV19	TRBJ2-2	NA	NA
CASSASGGRFTGELFF	TGTGCCAGCAGCGCTAGCGGGGGCAGGTTTACCGGGGAGCTGTTTTTT	TRBV4-2	TRBJ2-2	NA	TRBD2
CASSQGAGVSYEQYF	TGTGCCAGCAGCCAAGGAGCAGGGGTCTCCTACGAGCAGTACTTC	TRBV27	TRBJ2-7	NA	NA
CASSPGDTSQYF	TGTGCCAGCAGCCCCGGGGACACGTCCCAGTACTTC	TRBV27	TRBJ2-5	few	NA
CAWVPYRAEAFF	TGTGCCTGGGTGCCCTACCGGGCTGAAGCTTTCTTT	TRBV30	TRBJ1-1	few	NA
CASSLAGVSTSGESYTQYF	TGTGCCAGCAGCTTAGCGGGGGTATCGACTAGCGGGGAAAGCTATACGCAGTATTTT	TRBV7-2	TRBJ2-3	few	TRBD2
CASSLANEQFF	TGTGCCAGCAGCTTAGCTAATGAGCAGTTCTTC	TRBV5-4	TRBJ2-1	NA	NA
CASSLDAAGNNSPLHF	TGTGCCAGCAGCTTAGATGCCGCGGGGAACAATTCACCCCTCCACTTT	TRBV7-6	TRBJ1-6	NA	NA
CASHRGGTSQFF	TGTGCCAGCCACCGTGGCGGGACTTCACAGTTCTTC	TRBV11-2	TRBJ2-1	NA	NA
CASSKGQDSKEREGLETQYF	TGTGCCAGCAGTAAGGGACAGGACTCCAAAGAGCGGGAGGGCCTGGAGACCCAGTACTTC	TRBV27	TRBJ2-5	NA	TRBD2